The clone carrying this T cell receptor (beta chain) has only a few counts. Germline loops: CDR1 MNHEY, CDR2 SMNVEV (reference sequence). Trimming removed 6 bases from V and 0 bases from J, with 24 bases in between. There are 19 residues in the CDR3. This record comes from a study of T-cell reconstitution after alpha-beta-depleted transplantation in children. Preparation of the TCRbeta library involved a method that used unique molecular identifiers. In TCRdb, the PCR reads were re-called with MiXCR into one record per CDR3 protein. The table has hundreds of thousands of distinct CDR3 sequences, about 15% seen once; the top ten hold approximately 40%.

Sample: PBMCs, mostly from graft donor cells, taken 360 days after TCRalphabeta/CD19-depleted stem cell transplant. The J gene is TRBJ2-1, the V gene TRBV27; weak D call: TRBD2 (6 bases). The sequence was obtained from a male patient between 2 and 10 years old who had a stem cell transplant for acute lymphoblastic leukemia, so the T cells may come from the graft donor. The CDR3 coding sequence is TGTGCCAGCAGGTCGGCGTTAGGAATAGCGGCTGGCTCCTACAATGAGCAGTTCTTC. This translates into CASRSALGIAAGSYNEQFF.